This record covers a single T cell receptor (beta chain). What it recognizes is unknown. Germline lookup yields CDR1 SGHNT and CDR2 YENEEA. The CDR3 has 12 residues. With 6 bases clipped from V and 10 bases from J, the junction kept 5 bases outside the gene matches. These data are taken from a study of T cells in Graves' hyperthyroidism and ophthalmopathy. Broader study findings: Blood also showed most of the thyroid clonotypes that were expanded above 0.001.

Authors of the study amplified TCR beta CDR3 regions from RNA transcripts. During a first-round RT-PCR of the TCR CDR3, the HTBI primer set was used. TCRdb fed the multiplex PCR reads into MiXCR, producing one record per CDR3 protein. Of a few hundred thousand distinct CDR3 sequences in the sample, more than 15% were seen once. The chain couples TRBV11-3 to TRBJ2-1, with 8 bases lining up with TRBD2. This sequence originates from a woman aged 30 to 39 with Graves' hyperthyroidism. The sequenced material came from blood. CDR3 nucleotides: TGTGCCAGCAGTGGACTAGCTGGCGAGCAGTTCTTC. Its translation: CASSGLAGEQFF.